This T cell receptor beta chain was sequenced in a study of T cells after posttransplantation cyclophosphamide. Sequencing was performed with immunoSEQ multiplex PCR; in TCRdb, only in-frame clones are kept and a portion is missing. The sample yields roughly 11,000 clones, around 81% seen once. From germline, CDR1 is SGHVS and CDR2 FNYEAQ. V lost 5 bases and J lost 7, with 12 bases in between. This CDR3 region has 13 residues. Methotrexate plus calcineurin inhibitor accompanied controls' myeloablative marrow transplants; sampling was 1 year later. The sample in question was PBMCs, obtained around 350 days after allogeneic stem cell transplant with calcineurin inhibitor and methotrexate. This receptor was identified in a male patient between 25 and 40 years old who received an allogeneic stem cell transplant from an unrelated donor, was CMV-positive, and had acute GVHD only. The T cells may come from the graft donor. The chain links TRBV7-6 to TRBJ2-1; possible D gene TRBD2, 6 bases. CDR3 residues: CASSLGGSNEQFF. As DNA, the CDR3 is TGTGCCAGCAGCCTGGGGGGAAGTAATGAGCAGTTCTTC.